The rows below give T cell receptor beta chains drawn from one sample of a study of PD-L1 blockade in urothelial cancer. TCRdb's copy holds only in-frame clones and misses some; the assay was immunoSEQ multiplex PCR. The sample consists of more than 350 clones, about two fifths of them appearing once. The specimen comprised tumor tissue, sampled before atezolizumab (anti-PD-L1) treatment. The receptors here all came from a man in his fifties or sixties with urothelial cancer. The conserved cysteine and the conserved F or W are not part of the CDR3 here. Size is omitted from some rows. Given values are once, few, many or a class for expanded clones.

TRBJ2-7,.,13,TRBV19,ASSIEIAGPYEQY
TRBJ1-4,.,16,TRBV10-2,ASSENGGAGPNGEKLF
TRBJ1-5,.,14,TRBV18,ASSPPGIDGNQPQH
TRBJ2-1,.,13,TRBV29-1,SAQPRSGSHNEQF
TRBJ1-1,large,13,TRBV9,ASSLTPQGSTEAF
TRBJ2-3,.,14,TRBV6-8,ATGSARGRATDTQY
TRBJ1-1,.,9,TRBV12-5,ASGLGTEAF
TRBJ2-6,.,17,TRBV6-8,ASSDVAWHRQSRANVLT
TRBJ2-5,few,13,TRBV28,ASSAGTSEVRTQY
TRBJ1-1,.,11,TRBV18,ASSPRDRAEAF
TRBJ2-7,.,13,TRBV19,ASSIGLAGTYEQY
TRBJ1-2,.,11,TRBV12-5,ASGFGGGYGYT
TRBJ2-6,.,11,TRBV10-2,ASSETGANVLT
TRBJ1-3,.,11,TRBV6-8,ASAAGGRNTIY
TRBJ2-1,.,10,TRBV19,ASGNRGNEQF
TRBJ1-2,.,11,TRBV28,ASNPRVNYGYT
TRBJ2-2,.,11,TRBV29-1,SVNAHSTGELF
TRBJ2-5,large,14,TRBV4-1,ASSQGYGTSFETQY
TRBJ2-7,few,16,TRBV6-8,ASSFYGTSGSNSYEQY
TRBJ1-1,.,10,TRBV6-8,ASSPAPGRAF
TRBJ1-1,.,12,TRBV30,AWSSPERGTEAF
TRBJ1-1,large,13,TRBV11-3,ASSLNTLMNTEAF
TRBJ2-7,few,10,TRBV30,AWDPTGYEQY
TRBJ2-1,few,14,TRBV4-1,ASSHSGTTRGSEQF
TRBJ2-7,.,13,TRBV28,ASSSLTGGGYEQY
TRBJ2-2,.,14,TRBV18,ASSPSTGSNTGELF
TRBJ2-1,.,14,TRBV7-7,ASSHQGQGAYNEQF
TRBJ2-1,.,12,TRBV9,ASSGQGPRNEQF
TRBJ2-2,few,12,TRBV6-8,ASSRNRATGELF
TRBJ2-7,.,10,TRBV19,ASSIGHYEQY
TRBJ2-7,.,14,TRBV19,ASSTAGRSRNYEQY
TRBJ1-1,few,10,TRBV2,ASSGQGTEAF
TRBJ2-1,.,12,TRBV19,ASTGGSSYNEQF
TRBJ1-4,.,13,TRBV19,ASSLGTEHNEKLF
TRBJ1-1,.,11,TRBV28,ASSSRGVTEAF
TRBJ2-5,few,13,TRBV9,ASSVGGGVVETQY
TRBJ1-1,.,10,TRBV30,AWSVRTGEAF
TRBJ1-1,.,12,TRBV29-1,SVVVTGINTEAF
TRBJ2-5,.,10,TRBV18,ASSTLGETQY
TRBJ2-3,.,21,TRBV30,AWTSSEDRGTRFRTSNTDTQY
TRBJ2-1,few,12,TRBV6-7,ASSGGDSNNEQF
TRBJ1-3,once,14,TRBV18,ASSPGRTISGNTIY
TRBJ1-1,.,17,TRBV6-8,ASSKGDSILVGLNTEAF
TRBJ1-5,large,13,TRBV9,ATKRSENSNQPQH
TRBJ1-2,.,12,TRBV19,ASSDRGQRIGYT
TRBJ2-3,few,13,TRBV12-5,ASGRDRDVGDTQY